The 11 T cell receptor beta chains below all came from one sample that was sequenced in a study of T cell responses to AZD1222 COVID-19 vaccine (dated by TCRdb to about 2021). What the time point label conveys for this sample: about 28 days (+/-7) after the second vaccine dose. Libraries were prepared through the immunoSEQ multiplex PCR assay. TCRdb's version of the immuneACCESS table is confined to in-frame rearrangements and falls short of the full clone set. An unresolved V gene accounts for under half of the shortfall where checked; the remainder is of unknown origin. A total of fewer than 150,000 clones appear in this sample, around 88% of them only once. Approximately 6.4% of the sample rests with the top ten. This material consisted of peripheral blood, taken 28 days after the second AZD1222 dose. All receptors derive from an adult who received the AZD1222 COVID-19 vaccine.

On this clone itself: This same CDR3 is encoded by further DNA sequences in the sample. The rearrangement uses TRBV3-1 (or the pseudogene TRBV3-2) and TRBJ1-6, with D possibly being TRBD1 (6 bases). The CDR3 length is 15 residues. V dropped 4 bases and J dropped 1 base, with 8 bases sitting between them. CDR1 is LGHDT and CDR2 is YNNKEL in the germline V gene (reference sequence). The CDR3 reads CASSRQGSYNSPLHF. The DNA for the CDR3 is TGTGCCAGCAGCCGGCAGGGGTCCTATAATTCACCCCTCCACTTT.

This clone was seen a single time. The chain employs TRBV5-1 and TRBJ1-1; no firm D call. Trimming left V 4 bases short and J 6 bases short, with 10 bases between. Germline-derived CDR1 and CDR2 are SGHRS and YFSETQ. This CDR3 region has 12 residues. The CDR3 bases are TGCGCCAGCAGCGCCGCGGGTGCTGAAGCTTTCTTT. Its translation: CASSAAGAEAFF.

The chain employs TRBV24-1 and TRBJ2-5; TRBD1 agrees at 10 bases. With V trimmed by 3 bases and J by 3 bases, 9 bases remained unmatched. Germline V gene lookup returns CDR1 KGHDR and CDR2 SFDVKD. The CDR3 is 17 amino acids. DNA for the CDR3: TGTGCCACCAGTGATCCAGGGACAGGGGATTTGGAAGAGACCCAGTACTTC. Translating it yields CATSDPGTGDLEETQYF.

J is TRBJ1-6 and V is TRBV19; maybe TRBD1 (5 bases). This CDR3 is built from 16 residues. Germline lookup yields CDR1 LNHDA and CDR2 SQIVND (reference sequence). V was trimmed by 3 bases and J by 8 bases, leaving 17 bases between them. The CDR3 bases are TGTGCCAGTAGTATCTGGTCAAGGGGTATTGATTCACCCCTCCACTTT. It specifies CASSIWSRGIDSPLHF.

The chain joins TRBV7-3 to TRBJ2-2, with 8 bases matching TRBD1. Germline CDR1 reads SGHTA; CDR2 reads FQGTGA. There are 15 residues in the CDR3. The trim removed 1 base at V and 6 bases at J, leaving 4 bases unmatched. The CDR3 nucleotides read TGTGCCAGCAGCTTAATAGGACAGGGCCCCGGGGAGCTGTTTTTT. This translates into CASSLIGQGPGELFF.

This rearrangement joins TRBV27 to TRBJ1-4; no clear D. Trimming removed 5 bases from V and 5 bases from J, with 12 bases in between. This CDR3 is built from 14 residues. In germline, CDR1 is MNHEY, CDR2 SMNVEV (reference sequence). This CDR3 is CASSPRVLNEKLFF. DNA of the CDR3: TGTGCCAGCAGTCCCCGGGTACTCAATGAAAAACTGTTTTTT.

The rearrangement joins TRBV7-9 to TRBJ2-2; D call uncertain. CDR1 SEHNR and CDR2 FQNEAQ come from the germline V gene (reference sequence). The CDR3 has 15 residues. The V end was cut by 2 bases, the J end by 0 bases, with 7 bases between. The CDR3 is CASSLSASNTGELFF. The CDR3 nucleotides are TGTGCCAGCAGCTTATCTGCATCGAACACCGGGGAGCTGTTTTTT.

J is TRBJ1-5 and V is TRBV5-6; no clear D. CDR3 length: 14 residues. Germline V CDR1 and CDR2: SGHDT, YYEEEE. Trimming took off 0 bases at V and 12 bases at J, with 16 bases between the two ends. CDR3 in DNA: TGTGCCAGCAGCTTGGCTAATGGACGGCTTGGCCAGCATTTT. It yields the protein CASSLANGRLGQHF.

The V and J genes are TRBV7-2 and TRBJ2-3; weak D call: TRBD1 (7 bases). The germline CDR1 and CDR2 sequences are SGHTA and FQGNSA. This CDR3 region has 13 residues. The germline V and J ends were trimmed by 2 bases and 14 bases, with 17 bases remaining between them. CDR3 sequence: CASSLMEGRGRYF. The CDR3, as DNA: TGTGCCAGCAGCTTAATGGAGGGCAGGGGGAGGTATTTT.

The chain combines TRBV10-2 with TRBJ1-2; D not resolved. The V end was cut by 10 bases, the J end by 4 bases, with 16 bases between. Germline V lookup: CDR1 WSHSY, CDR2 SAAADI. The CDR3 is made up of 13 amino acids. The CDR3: CATRPQDRYGYTF. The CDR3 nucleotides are TGCGCCACCCGACCGCAGGATCGCTATGGCTACACCTTC.

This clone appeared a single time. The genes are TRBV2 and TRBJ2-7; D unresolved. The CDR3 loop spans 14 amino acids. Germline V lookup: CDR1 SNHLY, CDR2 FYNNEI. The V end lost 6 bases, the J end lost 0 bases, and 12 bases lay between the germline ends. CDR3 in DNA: TGTGCCAGCAGGGAGACGGTAGACTCCTACGAGCAGTACTTC. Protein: CASRETVDSYEQYF.